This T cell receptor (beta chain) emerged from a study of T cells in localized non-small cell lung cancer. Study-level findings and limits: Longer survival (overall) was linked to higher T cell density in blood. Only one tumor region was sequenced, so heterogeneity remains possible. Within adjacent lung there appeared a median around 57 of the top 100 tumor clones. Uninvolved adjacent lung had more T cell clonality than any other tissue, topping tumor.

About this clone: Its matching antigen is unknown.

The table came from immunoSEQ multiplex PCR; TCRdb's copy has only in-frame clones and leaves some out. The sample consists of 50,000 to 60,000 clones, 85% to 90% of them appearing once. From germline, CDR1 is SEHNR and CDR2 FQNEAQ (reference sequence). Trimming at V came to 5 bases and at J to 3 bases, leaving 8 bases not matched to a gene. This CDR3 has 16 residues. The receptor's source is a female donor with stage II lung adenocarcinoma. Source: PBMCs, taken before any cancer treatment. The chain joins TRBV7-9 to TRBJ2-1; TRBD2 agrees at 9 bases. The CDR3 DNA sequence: TGTGCCAGCAGCCCCGGGATAGCGGGAGACTACAATGAGCAGTTCTTC. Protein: CASSPGIAGDYNEQFF.